The text below deals with one T cell receptor beta chain. What it recognizes is unknown. Replicate sorted-subset PCRs were loaded with 150 to 200 ng DNA, about 28,000 T cell genomes. Some clones are missing from TCRdb's copy, which holds only in-frame ones; the method was immunoSEQ multiplex PCR. The sample records about 2 million clones, roughly 94% being singletons. The entry originates in a study of shared clonotypes between healthy human individuals. Trimming shortened V by 4 bases and J by 5 bases, and 18 bases separated the two germline ends. The germline CDR1 and CDR2 sequences are SGDLS and YYNGEE. The CDR3 covers 15 residues. General study findings and limits: Few donors restricted represented genetic and exposure-history diversity. Memory subsets generally showed lower estimated richness than naive subsets.

In the naive CD8 group, cells lacked CD45RO and were positively selected for CCR7, so terminally differentiated effector memory CD45RA+ cells were left out. The TCR sequence derives from a man between 18 and 35 years old in good health. The V and J genes are TRBV9 and TRBJ2-5; perhaps TRBD1 as D (5 bases). The sequencing input was naive CD8+ T cells sorted from blood. The CDR3 here is CASSPNPMGRETQYF. CDR3 in DNA: TGTGCCAGCAGCCCCAACCCTATGGGGCGTGAGACCCAGTACTTC.